This TCR beta chain came from a study of blood T cell repertoires in COVID-19. Sequencing was performed with immunoSEQ multiplex PCR; in TCRdb, only in-frame clones are kept and a portion is missing. The sample lists about 90,000 clones, 80% to 90% seen once, with 1.5% to 2% in the top ten. The V gene's germline CDR1 is SGHTA and CDR2 FQGNSA. This CDR3 has 13 residues. With 4 bases removed from V and 2 bases from J, the gap between germline ends came to 8 bases. The rearrangement uses TRBV7-2 and TRBJ1-2; D not resolved. This clonotype originated in a man older than 75 with acute or convalescent COVID-19. The specimen sequenced was peripheral blood. The CDR3 coding sequence is TGTGCCAGCAGCTGGACTGGGAACTATGGCTACACCTTC. Encoded protein: CASSWTGNYGYTF. Supplemented by reference TRBV7-2 and TRBJ1-2, the full variable domain reads GAGVSQSPSNKVTEKGKDVELRCDPISGHTALYWYRQSLGQGLEFLIYFQGNSAPDKSGLPSDRFSAERTGGSVSTLTIQRTQQEDSAVYLCASSWTGNYGYTFGSGTRLTVV.